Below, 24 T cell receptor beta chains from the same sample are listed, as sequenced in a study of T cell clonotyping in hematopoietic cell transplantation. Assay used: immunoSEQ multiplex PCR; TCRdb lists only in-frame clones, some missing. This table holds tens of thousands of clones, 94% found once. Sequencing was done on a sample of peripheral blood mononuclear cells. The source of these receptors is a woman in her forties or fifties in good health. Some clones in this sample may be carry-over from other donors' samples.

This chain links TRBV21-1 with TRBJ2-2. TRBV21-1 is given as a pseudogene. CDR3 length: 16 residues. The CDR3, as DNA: TGTGCCAGCAGCGGACGAGAGTGGCAGAAAACCGGGGAGCTGTTTTTT. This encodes CASSGREWQKTGELFF.

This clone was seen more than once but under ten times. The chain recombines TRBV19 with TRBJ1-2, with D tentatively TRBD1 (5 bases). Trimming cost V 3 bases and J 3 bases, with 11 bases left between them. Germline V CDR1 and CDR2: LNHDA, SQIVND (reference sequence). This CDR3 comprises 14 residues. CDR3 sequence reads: CASSMRGSHYGYTF. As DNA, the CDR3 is TGTGCCAGTAGTATGCGGGGGTCCCACTATGGCTACACCTTC.

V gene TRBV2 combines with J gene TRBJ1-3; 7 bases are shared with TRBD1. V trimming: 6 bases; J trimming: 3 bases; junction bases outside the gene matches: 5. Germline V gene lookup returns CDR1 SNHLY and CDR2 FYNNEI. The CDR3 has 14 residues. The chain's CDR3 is CASSVTGNGNTIYF. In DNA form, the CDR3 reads TGTGCCAGCAGCGTGACAGGGAATGGAAACACCATATATTTT.

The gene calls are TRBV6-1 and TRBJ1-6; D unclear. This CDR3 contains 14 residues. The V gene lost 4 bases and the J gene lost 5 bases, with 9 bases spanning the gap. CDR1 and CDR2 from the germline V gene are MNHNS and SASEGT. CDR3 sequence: CASSGTSDNSPLHF. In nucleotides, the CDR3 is TGTGCCAGCAGTGGAACAAGCGATAATTCACCCCTCCACTTT.

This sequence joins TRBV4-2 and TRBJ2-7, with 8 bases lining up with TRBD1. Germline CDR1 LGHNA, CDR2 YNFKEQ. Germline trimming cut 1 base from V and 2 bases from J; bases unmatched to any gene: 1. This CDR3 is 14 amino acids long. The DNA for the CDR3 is TGTGCCAGCAGCCAAGGCAGGGGGCCCTACGAGCAGTACTTC. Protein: CASSQGRGPYEQYF.

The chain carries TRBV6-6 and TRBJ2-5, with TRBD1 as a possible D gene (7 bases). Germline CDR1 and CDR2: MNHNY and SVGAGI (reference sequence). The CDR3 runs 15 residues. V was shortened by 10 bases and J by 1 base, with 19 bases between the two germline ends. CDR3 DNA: TGTGCCACCAGAGGAAGACAGGGAGGCCAAGAGACCCAGTACTTC. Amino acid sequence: CATRGRQGGQETQYF.

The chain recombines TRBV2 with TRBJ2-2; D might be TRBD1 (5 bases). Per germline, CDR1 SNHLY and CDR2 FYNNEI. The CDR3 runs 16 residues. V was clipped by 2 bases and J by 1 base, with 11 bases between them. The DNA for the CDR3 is TGTGCCAGCAGTGAAAGGGGCAGGGAGAACACCGGGGAGCTGTTTTTT. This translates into CASSERGRENTGELFF.

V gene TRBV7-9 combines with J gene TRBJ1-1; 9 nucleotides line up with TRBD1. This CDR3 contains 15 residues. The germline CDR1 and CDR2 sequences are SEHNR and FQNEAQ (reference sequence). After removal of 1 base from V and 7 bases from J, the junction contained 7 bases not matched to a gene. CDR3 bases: TGTGCCAGCAGCTTAGTCCGGGACAGGGCGGTTGAAGCTTTCTTT. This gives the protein CASSLVRDRAVEAFF.

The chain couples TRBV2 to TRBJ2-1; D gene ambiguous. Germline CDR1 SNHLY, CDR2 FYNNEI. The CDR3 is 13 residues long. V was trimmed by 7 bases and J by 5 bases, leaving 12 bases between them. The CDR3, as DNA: TGTGCCAGCACCCAAGGAAGGGACAATGAGCAGTTCTTC. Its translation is CASTQGRDNEQFF.

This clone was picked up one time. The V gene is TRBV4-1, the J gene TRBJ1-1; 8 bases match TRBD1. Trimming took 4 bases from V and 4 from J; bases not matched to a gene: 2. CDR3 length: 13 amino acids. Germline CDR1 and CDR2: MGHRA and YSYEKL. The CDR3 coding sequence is TGCGCCAGCAGCCCAGGGGGCGGCACTGAAGCTTTCTTT. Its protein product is CASSPGGGTEAFF.

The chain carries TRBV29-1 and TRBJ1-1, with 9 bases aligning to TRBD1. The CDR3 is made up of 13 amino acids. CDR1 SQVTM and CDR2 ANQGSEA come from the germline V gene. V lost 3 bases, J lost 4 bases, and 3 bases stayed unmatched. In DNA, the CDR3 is TGCAGCGTTGATCGACAGGGGGGCACTGAAGCTTTCTTT. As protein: CSVDRQGGTEAFF.

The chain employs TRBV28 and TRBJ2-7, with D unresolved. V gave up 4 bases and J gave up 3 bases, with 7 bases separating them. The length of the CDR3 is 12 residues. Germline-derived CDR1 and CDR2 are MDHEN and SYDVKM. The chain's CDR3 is CASSSEFYEQYF. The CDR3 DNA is TGTGCCAGCAGTTCGGAGTTCTACGAGCAGTACTTC. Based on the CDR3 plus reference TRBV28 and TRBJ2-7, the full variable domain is DVKVTQSSRYLVKRTGEKVFLECVQDMDHENMFWYRQDPGLGLRLIYFSYDVKMKEKGDIPEGYSVSREKKERFSLILESASTNQTSMYLCASSSEFYEQYFGPGTRLTVT.

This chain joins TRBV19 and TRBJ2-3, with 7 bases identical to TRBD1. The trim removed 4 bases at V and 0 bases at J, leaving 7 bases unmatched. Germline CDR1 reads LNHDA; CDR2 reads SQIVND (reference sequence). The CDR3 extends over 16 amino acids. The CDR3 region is CASSRGTATSTDTQYF. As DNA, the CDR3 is TGTGCCAGTAGTAGGGGGACAGCCACTAGCACAGATACGCAGTATTTT.

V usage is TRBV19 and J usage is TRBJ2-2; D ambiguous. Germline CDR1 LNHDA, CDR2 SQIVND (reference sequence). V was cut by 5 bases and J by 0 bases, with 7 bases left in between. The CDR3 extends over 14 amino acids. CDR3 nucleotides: TGTGCCAGTAGTGTAGTCGCGAACACCGGGGAGCTGTTTTTT. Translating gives CASSVVANTGELFF.

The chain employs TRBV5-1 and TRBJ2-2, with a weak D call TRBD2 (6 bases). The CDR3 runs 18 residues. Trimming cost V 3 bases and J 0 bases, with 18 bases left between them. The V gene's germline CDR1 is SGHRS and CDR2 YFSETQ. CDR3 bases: TGCGCCAGCAGCTCCTACCGGGACTCTCTTACGAACACCGGGGAGCTGTTTTTT. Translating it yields CASSSYRDSLTNTGELFF.

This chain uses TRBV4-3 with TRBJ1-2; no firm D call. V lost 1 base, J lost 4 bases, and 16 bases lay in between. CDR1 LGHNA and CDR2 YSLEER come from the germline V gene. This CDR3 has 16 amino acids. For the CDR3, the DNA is TGCGCCAGCAGCCAAGTTCATCAGACACGACTCTATGGCTACACCTTC. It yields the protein CASSQVHQTRLYGYTF.

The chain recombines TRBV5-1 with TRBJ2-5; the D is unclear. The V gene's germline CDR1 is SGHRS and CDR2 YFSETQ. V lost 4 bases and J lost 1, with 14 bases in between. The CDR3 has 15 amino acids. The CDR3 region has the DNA TGCGCCAGCAGCCCCCTTCAGGCGGTCCAAGAGACCCAGTACTTC. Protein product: CASSPLQAVQETQYF.

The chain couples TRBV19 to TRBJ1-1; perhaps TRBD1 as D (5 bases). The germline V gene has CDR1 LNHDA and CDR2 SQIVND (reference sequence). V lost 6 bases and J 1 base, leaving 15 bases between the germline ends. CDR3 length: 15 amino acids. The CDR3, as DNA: TGTGCCAGTAGGTTTCCGGGACGGGAGAACACTGAAGCTTTCTTT. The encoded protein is CASRFPGRENTEAFF. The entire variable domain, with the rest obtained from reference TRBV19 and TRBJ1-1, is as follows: DGGITQSPKYLFRKEGQNVTLSCEQNLNHDAMYWYRQDPGQGLRLIYYSQIVNDFQKGDIAEGYSVSREKKESFPLTVTSAQKNPTAFYLCASRFPGRENTEAFFGQGTRLTVV.

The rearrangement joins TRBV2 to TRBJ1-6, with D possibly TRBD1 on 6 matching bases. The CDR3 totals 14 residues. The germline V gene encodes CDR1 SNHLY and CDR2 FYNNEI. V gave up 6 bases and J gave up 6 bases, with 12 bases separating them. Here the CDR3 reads CASRSGGGNSPLHF. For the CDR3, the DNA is TGTGCCAGCAGAAGCGGAGGGGGTAATTCACCCCTCCACTTT.

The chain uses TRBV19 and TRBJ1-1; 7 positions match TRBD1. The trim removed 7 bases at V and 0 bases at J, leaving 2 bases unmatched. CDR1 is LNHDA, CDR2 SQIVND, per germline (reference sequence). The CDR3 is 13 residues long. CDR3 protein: CASTDRLNTEAFF. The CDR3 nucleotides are TGTGCCAGTACGGACAGGCTGAACACTGAAGCTTTCTTT.

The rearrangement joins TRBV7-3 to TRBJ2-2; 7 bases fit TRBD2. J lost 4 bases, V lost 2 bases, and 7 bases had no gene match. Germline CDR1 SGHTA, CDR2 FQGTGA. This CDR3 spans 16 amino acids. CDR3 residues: CASSLAGLDTTGELFF. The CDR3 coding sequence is TGTGCCAGCAGCTTAGCAGGACTAGACACCACCGGGGAGCTGTTTTTT.

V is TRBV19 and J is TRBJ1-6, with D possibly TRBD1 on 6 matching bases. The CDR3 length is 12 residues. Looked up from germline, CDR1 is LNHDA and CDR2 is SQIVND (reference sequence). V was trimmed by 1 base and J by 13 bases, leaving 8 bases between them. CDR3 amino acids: CASSIVQGPLHF. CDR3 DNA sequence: TGTGCCAGTAGTATAGTCCAGGGGCCCCTCCACTTT.

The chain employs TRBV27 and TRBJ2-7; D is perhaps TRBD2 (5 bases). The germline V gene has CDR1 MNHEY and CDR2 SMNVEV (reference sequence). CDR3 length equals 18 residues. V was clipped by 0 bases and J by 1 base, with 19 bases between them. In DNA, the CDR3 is TGTGCCAGCAGTTTATCCTATGGTGGAGCGGCCGGTTCCTACGAGCAGTACTTC. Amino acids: CASSLSYGGAAGSYEQYF.

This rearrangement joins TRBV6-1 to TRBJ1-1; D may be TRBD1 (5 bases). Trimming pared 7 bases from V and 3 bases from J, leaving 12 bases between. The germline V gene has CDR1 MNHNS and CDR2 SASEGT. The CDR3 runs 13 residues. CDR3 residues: CASTQEGYTEAFF. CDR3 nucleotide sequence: TGTGCCAGCACCCAAGAGGGGTACACTGAAGCTTTCTTT.